This T cell receptor beta chain was retrieved from a study of response to subunit inactivated influenza vaccine. Germline CDR1 reads SGHRS; CDR2 reads YFSETQ. This CDR3 is built from 17 residues. V dropped 3 bases and J dropped 0 bases, with 16 bases sitting between them. TCRdb passed the RT-PCR reads through MiXCR, listing each CDR3 protein once. The sample lists 500,000 to 600,000 distinct CDR3 sequences; about an eighth were seen once. This receptor was identified in a man aged 50-59 years who received an inactivated influenza vaccine. Here the sequenced sample was PBMCs from blood, taken on the day of vaccination. The genes are TRBV5-1 and TRBJ1-3; D ambiguous. This CDR3 reads CASSSEANSFSGNTIYF. The CDR3 DNA reads TGCGCCAGCAGCTCCGAGGCTAACAGCTTCTCTGGAAACACCATATATTTT.